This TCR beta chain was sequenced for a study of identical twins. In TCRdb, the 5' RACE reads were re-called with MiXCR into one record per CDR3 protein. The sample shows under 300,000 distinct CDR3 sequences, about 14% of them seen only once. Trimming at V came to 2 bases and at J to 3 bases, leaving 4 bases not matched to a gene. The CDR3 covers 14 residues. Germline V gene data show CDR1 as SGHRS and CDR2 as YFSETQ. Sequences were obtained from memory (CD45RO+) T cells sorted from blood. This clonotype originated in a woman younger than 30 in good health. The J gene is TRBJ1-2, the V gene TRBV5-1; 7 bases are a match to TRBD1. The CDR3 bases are TGCGCCAGCAGCTTCGGACAGGTGGACTATGGCTACACCTTC. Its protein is CASSFGQVDYGYTF. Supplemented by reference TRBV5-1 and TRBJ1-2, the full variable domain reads KAGVTQTPRYLIKTRGQQVTLSCSPISGHRSVSWYQQTPGQGLQFLFEYFSETQRNKGNFPGRFSGRQFSNSRSEMNVSTLELGDSALYLCASSFGQVDYGYTFGSGTRLTVV.